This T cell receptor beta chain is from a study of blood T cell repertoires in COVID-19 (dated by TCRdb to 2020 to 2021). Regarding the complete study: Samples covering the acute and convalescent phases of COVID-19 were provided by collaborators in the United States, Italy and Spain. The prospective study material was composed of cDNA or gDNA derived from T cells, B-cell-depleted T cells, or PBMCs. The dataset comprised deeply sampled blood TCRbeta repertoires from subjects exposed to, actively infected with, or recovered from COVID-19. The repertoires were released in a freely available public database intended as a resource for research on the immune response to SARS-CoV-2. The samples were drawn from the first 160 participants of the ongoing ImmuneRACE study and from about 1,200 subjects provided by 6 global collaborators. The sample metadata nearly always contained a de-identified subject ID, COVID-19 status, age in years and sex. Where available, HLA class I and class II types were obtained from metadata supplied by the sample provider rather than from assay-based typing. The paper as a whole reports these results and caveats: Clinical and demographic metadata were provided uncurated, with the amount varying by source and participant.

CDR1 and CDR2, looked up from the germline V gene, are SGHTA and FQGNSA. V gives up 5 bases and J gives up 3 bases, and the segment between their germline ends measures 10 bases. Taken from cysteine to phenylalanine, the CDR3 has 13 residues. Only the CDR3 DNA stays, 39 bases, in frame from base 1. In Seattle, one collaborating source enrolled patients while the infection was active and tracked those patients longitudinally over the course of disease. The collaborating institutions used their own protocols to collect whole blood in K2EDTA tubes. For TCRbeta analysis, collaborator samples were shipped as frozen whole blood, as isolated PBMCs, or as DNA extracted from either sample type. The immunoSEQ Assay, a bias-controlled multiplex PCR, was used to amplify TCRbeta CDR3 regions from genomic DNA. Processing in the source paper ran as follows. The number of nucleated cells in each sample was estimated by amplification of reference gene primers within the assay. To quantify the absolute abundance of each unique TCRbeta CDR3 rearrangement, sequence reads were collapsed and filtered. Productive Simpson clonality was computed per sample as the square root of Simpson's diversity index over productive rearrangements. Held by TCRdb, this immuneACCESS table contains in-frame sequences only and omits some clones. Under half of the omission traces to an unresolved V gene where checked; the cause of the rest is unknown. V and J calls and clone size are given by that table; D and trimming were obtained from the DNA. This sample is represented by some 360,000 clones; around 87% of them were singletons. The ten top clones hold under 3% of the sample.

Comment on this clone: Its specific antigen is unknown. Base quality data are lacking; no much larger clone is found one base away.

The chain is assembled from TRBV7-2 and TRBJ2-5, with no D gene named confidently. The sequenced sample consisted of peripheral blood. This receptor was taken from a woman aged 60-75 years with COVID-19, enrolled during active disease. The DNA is TGTGCCAGCAGCCCCCCCTCGGAAGAGACCCAGTACTTC. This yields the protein CASSPPSEETQYF.